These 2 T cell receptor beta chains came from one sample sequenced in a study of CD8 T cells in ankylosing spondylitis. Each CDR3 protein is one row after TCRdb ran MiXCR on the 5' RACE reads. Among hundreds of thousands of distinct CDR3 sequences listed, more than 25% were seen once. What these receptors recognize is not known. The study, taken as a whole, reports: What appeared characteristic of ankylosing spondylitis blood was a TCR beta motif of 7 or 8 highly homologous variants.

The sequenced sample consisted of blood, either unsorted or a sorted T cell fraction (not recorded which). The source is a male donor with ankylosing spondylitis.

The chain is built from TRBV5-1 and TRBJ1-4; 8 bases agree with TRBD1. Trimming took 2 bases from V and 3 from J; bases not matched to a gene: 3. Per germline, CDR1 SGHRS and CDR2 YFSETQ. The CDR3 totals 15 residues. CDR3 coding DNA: TGCGCCAGCAGCTTCCAGGGGGCTTCTAATGAAAAACTGTTTTTT. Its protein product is CASSFQGASNEKLFF.

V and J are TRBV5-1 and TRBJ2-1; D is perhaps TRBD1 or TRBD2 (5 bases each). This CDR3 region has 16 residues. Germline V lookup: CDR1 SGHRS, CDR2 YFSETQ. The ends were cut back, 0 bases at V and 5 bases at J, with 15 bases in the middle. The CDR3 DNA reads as TGCGCCAGCAGCTTGGGGGGACCAAACTTTAACAATGAGCAGTTCTTC. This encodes CASSLGGPNFNNEQFF.